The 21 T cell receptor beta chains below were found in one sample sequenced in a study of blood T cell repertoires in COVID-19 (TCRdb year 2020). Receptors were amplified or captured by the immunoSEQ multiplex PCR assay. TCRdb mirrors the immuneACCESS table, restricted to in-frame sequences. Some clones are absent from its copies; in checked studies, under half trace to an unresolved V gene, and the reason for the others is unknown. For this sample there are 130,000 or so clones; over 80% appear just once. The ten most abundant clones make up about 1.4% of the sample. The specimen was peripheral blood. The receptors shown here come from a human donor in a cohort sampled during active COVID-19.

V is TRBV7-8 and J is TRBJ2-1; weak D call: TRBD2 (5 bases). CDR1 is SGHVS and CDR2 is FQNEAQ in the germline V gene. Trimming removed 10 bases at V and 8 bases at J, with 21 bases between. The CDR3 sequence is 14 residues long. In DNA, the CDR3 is TGTGCCACCCGACGGATCCCAGGAGGAGATGAGCAGTTCTTC. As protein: CATRRIPGGDEQFF.

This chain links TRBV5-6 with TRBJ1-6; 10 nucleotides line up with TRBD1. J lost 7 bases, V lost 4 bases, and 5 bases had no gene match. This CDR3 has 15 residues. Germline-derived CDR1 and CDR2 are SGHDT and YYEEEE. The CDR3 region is CASSGGTGENSPLHF. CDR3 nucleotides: TGTGCCAGCAGCGGTGGGACAGGGGAAAATTCACCCCTCCACTTT.

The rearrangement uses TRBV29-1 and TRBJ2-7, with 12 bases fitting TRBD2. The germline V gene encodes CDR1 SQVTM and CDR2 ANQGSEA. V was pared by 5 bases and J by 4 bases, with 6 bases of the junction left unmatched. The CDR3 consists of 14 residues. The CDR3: CSVLKTSGRYEQYF. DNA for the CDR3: TGCAGCGTTTTAAAGACTAGCGGGAGATACGAGCAGTACTTC.

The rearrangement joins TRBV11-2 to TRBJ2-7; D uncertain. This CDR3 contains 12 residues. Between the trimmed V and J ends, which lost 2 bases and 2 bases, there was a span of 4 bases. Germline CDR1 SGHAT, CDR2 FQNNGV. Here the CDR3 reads CASSLSPYEQYF. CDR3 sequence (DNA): TGTGCCAGCAGCTTAAGCCCCTACGAGCAGTACTTC.

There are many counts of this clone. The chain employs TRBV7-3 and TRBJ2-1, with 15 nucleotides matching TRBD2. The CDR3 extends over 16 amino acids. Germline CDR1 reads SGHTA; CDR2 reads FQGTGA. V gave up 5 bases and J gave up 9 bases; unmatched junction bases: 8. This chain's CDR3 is CASSASGGLAGGEQFF. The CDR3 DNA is TGTGCCAGCAGCGCCTCGGGGGGACTAGCGGGAGGTGAGCAGTTCTTC.

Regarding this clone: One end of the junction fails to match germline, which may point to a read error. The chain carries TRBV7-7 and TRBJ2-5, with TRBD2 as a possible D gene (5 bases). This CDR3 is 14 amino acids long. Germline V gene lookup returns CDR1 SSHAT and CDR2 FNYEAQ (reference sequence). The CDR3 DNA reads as TGTGCTAGCAGCTTAGCCGGGAAGCAAGAGACCCAGTACTTC. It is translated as CASSLAGKQETQYF.

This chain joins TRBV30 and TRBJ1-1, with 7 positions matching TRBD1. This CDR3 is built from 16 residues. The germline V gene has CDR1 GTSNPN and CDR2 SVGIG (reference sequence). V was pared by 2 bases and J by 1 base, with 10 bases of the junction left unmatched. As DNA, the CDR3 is TGTGCCTGGAGTCTAGGCCGGGGACAGAGGAACACTGAAGCTTTCTTT. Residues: CAWSLGRGQRNTEAFF. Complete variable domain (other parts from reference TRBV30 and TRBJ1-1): SQTIHQWPATLVQPVGSPLSLECTVEGTSNPNLYWYRQAAGRGLQLLFYSVGIGQISSEVPQNLSASRPQDRQFILSSKKLLLSDSGFYLCAWSLGRGQRNTEAFFGQGTRLTVV.

DNA for the CDR3: TGTGCCAGCAGTTTAGGACAGGGAAACGAGCAGTACTTC. This encodes CASSLGQGNEQYF. The genes are TRBV6-5 and TRBJ2-7, with 8 bases aligning to TRBD1. The ends lost 4 bases at V and 5 bases at J; junction bases unmatched: 4. Germline values: CDR1 MNHEY, CDR2 SVGAGI. This CDR3 has 13 amino acids.

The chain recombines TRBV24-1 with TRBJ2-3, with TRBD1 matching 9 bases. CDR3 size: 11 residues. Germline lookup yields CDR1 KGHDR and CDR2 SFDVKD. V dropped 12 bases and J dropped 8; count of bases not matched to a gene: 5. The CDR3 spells CAADRGGTQYF. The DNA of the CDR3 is TGTGCCGCTGACAGGGGGGGTACGCAGTATTTT.

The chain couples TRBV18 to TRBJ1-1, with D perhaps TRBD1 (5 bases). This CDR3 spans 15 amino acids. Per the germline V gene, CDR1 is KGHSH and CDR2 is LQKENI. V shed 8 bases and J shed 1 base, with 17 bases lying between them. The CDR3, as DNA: TGTGCCAGCGCCCAGGGTCGGGGGTGGAACACTGAAGCTTTCTTT. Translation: CASAQGRGWNTEAFF.

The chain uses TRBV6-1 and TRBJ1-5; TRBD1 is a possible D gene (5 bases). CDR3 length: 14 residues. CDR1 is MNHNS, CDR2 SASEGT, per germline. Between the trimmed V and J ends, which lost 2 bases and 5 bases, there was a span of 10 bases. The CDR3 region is CASSEIGGYQPQHF. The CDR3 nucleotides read TGTGCCAGCAGTGAAATCGGGGGATATCAGCCCCAGCATTTT.

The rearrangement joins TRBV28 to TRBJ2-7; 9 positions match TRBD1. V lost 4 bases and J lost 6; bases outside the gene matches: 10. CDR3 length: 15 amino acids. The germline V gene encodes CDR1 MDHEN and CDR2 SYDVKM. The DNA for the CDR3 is TGTGCCAGCAGTTCTACCGGGACAGGGAAGCGCGAGCAGTACTTC. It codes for CASSSTGTGKREQYF.

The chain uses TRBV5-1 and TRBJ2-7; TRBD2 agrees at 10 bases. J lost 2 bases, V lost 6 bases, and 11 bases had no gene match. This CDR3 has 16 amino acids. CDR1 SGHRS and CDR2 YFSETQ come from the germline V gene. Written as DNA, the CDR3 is TGCGCCAGCACCAGGGGGACTAGCGACCTCCCCTACGAGCAGTACTTC. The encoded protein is CASTRGTSDLPYEQYF.

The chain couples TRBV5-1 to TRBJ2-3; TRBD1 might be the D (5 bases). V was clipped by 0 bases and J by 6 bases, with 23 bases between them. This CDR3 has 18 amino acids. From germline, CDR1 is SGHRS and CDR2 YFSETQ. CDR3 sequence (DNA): TGCGCCAGCAGCTTGGCTAACCCCGCGCTAAGGGGCGTGGATACGCAGTATTTT. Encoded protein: CASSLANPALRGVDTQYF.

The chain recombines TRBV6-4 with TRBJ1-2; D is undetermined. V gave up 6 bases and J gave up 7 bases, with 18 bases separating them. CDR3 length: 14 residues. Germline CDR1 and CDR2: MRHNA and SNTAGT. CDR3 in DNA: TGTGCCAGCAGGGCAGGCCCCCAGCTCTCTGGCTACACCTTC. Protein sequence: CASRAGPQLSGYTF.

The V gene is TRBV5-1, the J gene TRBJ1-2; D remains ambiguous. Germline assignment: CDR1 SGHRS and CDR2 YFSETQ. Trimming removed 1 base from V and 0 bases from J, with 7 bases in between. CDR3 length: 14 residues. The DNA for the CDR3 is TGCGCCAGCAGCTTGTATCAGGCTAACTATGGCTACACCTTC. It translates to CASSLYQANYGYTF.

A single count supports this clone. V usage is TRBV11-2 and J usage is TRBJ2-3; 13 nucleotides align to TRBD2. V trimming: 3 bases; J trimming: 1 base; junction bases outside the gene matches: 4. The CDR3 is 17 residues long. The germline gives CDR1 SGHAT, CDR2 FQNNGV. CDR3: CASSLGLAGSGTDTQYF. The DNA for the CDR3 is TGTGCCAGCAGCTTGGGACTAGCGGGATCCGGCACAGATACGCAGTATTTT.

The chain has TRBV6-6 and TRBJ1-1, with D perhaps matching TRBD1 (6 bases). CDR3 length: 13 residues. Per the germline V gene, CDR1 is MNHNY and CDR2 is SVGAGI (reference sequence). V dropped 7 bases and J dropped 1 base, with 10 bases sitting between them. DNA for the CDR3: TGTGCCAGCATCACACAGGGGAACACTGAAGCTTTCTTT. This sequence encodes CASITQGNTEAFF.

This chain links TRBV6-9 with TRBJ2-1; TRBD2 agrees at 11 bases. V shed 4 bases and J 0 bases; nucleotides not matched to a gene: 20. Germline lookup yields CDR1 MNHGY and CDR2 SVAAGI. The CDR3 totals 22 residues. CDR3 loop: CASSFATLSPGLAENSYNEQFF. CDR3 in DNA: TGTGCCAGCAGTTTCGCCACCTTGTCCCCGGGACTAGCGGAAAACTCCTACAATGAGCAGTTCTTC.

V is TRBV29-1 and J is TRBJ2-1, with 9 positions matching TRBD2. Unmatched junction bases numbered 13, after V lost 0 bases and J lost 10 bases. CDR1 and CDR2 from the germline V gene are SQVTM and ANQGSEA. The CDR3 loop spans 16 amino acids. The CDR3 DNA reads TGCAGCGTTGAAGATCTGACGGCTAGCGGGATGGACGAGCAGTTCTTC. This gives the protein CSVEDLTASGMDEQFF.

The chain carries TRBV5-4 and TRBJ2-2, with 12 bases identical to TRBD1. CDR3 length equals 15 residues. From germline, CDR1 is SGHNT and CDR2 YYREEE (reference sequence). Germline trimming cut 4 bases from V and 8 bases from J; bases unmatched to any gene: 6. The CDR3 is CASSPGQGAKGELFF. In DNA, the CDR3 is TGTGCCAGCAGCCCGGGACAGGGGGCTAAGGGGGAGCTGTTTTTT.